Below are 22 T cell receptor beta chains sequenced from a single sample in a study of memory CD4+ T cells and cytomegalovirus serostatus. Sequencing used immunoSEQ multiplex PCR; TCRdb keeps in-frame clones, though not all of them. The sample yields 40,000 to 50,000 clones, around 76% seen once. The sort gate was single viable CD3+CD4+CD8-CD45RO+ cells for memory CD4+ T cells. Specimen: memory CD4+ T cells from blood. Source of these receptors: an adult in good health and CMV-seropositive.

This chain links TRBV16 with TRBJ1-1; no definite D call. The germline CDR1 and CDR2 sequences are KGHSY and FQNENV. V lost 3 bases and J lost 0, with 11 bases in between. The CDR3 length is 15 residues. This CDR3 reads CASSHRRPMNTEAFF. The CDR3 bases are TGTGCCAGCAGCCACCGCAGGCCCATGAACACTGAAGCTTTCTTT. Drawing the rest from reference TRBV16 and TRBJ1-1, the complete variable domain is GEEVAQTPKHLVRGEGQKAKLYCAPIKGHSYVFWYQQVLKNEFKFLISFQNENVFDETGMPKERFSAKCLPNSPCSLEIQATKLEDSAVYFCASSHRRPMNTEAFFGQGTRLTVV.

V and J are TRBV5-1 and TRBJ1-2; D is unresolved. Trimming removed 3 bases from V and 4 bases from J, with 16 bases in between. Germline assignment: CDR1 SGHRS and CDR2 YFSETQ. This CDR3 is 15 amino acids long. CDR3 region: CASSSLEEGLYGYTF. DNA of the CDR3: TGCGCCAGCAGCTCTTTGGAGGAGGGCCTCTATGGCTACACCTTC.

This clone occurred a few times. The rearrangement uses TRBV19 and TRBJ2-7; D gene ambiguous. Per the germline V gene, CDR1 is LNHDA and CDR2 is SQIVND (reference sequence). With 7 bases removed from V and 4 bases from J, the gap between germline ends came to 5 bases. The CDR3 loop spans 10 amino acids. This CDR3 is CASNPYEQYF. As DNA, the CDR3 is TGTGCCAGTAATCCTTACGAGCAGTACTTC.

The J gene is TRBJ2-7, the V gene TRBV11-2; 9 positions match TRBD1. Trimming took 5 bases from V and 6 from J; bases not matched to a gene: 11. Germline V lookup: CDR1 SGHAT, CDR2 FQNNGV. This CDR3 is built from 15 residues. CDR3: CASSPSPGTGFEQYF. CDR3 DNA: TGTGCCAGCAGCCCTAGCCCTGGGACAGGGTTCGAGCAGTACTTC.

This sequence joins TRBV6-4 and TRBJ2-3, with 10 bases fitting TRBD2. The CDR3 contains 15 residues. From germline, CDR1 is MRHNA and CDR2 SNTAGT. The V segment lost 6 bases and the J segment 2 bases; nucleotides outside the gene matches: 5. CDR3 sequence reads: CASSKSGGDTDTQYF. In nucleotides, the CDR3 is TGTGCCAGCAGCAAAAGCGGGGGGGACACAGATACGCAGTATTTT.

This clone was detected once. V is TRBV28 and J is TRBJ1-5; no firm D call. The V end was cut by 3 bases, the J end by 0 bases, with 12 bases between. Germline assignment: CDR1 MDHEN and CDR2 SYDVKM. The CDR3 runs 16 residues. The CDR3 protein is CASSFNRRDSNQPQHF. The DNA for the CDR3 is TGTGCCAGCAGTTTTAATAGGCGGGATAGCAATCAGCCCCAGCATTTT.

V gene TRBV2 combines with J gene TRBJ1-6, with a weak D call TRBD1 (6 bases). CDR1 is SNHLY, CDR2 FYNNEI, per germline. V lost 6 bases and J lost 4, with 13 bases in between. This CDR3 region has 15 residues. The CDR3 loop is CASSDRILYNSPLHF. The CDR3 DNA follows: TGTGCCAGCAGCGACAGGATCCTATATAATTCACCCCTCCACTTT.

The chain uses TRBV19 and TRBJ1-1; D call uncertain. V was clipped by 3 bases and J by 1 base, with 12 bases between them. The CDR3 totals 15 residues. The V gene's germline CDR1 is LNHDA and CDR2 SQIVND (reference sequence). CDR3 protein: CASSILKEANTEAFF. CDR3 DNA: TGTGCCAGTAGTATCCTGAAGGAAGCGAACACTGAAGCTTTCTTT. The full variable domain, rest sourced from reference TRBV19 and TRBJ1-1, is DGGITQSPKYLFRKEGQNVTLSCEQNLNHDAMYWYRQDPGQGLRLIYYSQIVNDFQKGDIAEGYSVSREKKESFPLTVTSAQKNPTAFYLCASSILKEANTEAFFGQGTRLTVV.

CDR3 DNA sequence: TGTGCCAGCAGTTACAGGAGGACAGGGGGTAATACTGAAGCTTTCTTT. Translation: CASSYRRTGGNTEAFF. The chain recombines TRBV6-5 with TRBJ1-1, with TRBD1 identical over 10 bases. Germline V CDR1 and CDR2: MNHEY, SVGAGI. The CDR3 has 16 residues. With 2 bases clipped from V and 5 bases from J, the junction kept 8 bases outside the gene matches.

The chain combines TRBV19 with TRBJ2-5; D might be TRBD1 or TRBD2, each matching 6 bases. Germline assignment: CDR1 LNHDA and CDR2 SQIVND (reference sequence). This CDR3 region has 13 residues. Trimming pared 5 bases from V and 2 bases from J, leaving 9 bases between. The CDR3 DNA reads as TGTGCCAGTAGTCAGGGGAGGCAAGAGACCCAGTACTTC. Translation: CASSQGRQETQYF.

CDR3 nucleotide sequence: TGTGCCAGCAGCTCACAGACAGGGGTGGGCACTGAAGCTTTCTTT. This gives the protein CASSSQTGVGTEAFF. This chain connects TRBV7-3 to TRBJ1-1, with TRBD1 identical over 8 bases. Germline loops: CDR1 SGHTA, CDR2 FQGTGA. Unmatched junction bases numbered 8, after V lost 4 bases and J lost 4 bases. This CDR3 is built from 15 residues.

The chain links TRBV5-6 to TRBJ1-2, with TRBD1 matching over 7 bases. The junction had 8 bases not matched to a gene; V was cut back by 2 bases and J by 4 bases. This CDR3 contains 15 residues. The V gene's germline CDR1 is SGHDT and CDR2 YYEEEE. The CDR3: CASSFADREAYGYTF. The CDR3 nucleotides are TGTGCCAGCAGCTTTGCTGACAGGGAGGCCTATGGCTACACCTTC.

This chain links TRBV7-6 with TRBJ1-1; D call uncertain. This CDR3 contains 14 residues. V lost 2 bases and J lost 1, with 8 bases in between. Germline V lookup: CDR1 SGHVS, CDR2 FNYEAQ. CDR3 protein: CASSLFPGNTEAFF. CDR3 coding DNA: TGTGCCAGCAGCTTATTCCCAGGGAACACTGAAGCTTTCTTT.

The V call is TRBV6-1, the J call TRBJ1-2, with D perhaps TRBD1 (5 bases). The germline CDR1 and CDR2 sequences are MNHNS and SASEGT. The CDR3 loop spans 14 amino acids. V gave up 8 bases and J gave up 1 base, with 14 bases separating them. The CDR3 sequence is CASGVGGDNYGYTF. Here the CDR3 DNA reads TGTGCCAGCGGTGTTGGAGGGGATAACTATGGCTACACCTTC.

This chain joins TRBV5-4 and TRBJ1-2; 7 nucleotides align to TRBD1. J lost 2 bases, V lost 4 bases, and 8 bases had no gene match. Germline CDR1 and CDR2: SGHNT and YYREEE (reference sequence). CDR3 length: 15 residues. CDR3: CASSPPAGGNYGYTF. DNA of the CDR3: TGTGCCAGCAGCCCCCCCGCAGGGGGGAACTATGGCTACACCTTC.

By share, this clone ranks as medium-sized (0.01 to 0.1%). The rearrangement links TRBV9 to TRBJ1-4; D gene unclear. The length of the CDR3 is 13 residues. V was clipped by 2 bases and J by 3 bases, with 5 bases between them. CDR1 is SGDLS and CDR2 is YYNGEE in the germline V gene. CDR3 residues: CASSVRSNEKLFF. CDR3 DNA: TGTGCCAGCAGCGTCCGGTCTAATGAAAAACTGTTTTTT.

This clone appeared a few times. This chain connects TRBV4-2 to TRBJ2-6; D uncertain. This CDR3 spans 17 amino acids. Germline lookup yields CDR1 LGHNA and CDR2 YNFKEQ. V lost 2 bases, J lost 0 bases, and 11 bases lay in between. In nucleotides, the CDR3 is TGTGCCAGCAGCCAATACAGACGAGGCTCTGGGGCCAACGTCCTGACTTTC. Its protein is CASSQYRRGSGANVLTF.

The V and J genes are TRBV5-1 and TRBJ2-1; tentatively, D is TRBD2 (6 bases). Germline CDR1 reads SGHRS; CDR2 reads YFSETQ. There are 17 residues in the CDR3. V lost 0 bases and J lost 7, with 20 bases in between. The CDR3 is CASSLAIGGALGNEQFF. CDR3 DNA sequence: TGCGCCAGCAGCTTGGCCATCGGAGGGGCCCTCGGAAATGAGCAGTTCTTC.

The chain uses TRBV10-3 and TRBJ1-4; 9 positions match TRBD1. Germline V gene data show CDR1 as ENHRY and CDR2 as SYGVKD. Trimming removed 0 bases from V and 0 bases from J; junction bases left unmatched: 5. This CDR3 is 18 amino acids long. The CDR3 here is CAISESRRQGATNEKLFF. The CDR3 DNA sequence: TGTGCCATCAGTGAGTCGAGGAGACAGGGGGCAACTAATGAAAAACTGTTTTTT.

This chain joins TRBV19 and TRBJ1-2, with D possibly TRBD1 on 6 matching bases. The length of the CDR3 is 15 residues. Looked up from germline, CDR1 is LNHDA and CDR2 is SQIVND (reference sequence). Trimming cost V 7 bases and J 4 bases, with 19 bases left between them. Written as DNA, the CDR3 is TGTGCCAGTACCCCTCGGGGGCAGGAGAGCTATGGCTACACCTTC. It translates to CASTPRGQESYGYTF.

This clone was recorded once. V and J are TRBV6-5 and TRBJ2-3; perhaps TRBD1 as D (6 bases). The V gene lost 6 bases and the J gene lost 0 bases, with 10 bases spanning the gap. This CDR3 has 14 residues. CDR1 is MNHEY, CDR2 SVGAGI, per germline. CDR3 DNA sequence: TGTGCCAGCAGCGACAGGTGGAGCACAGATACGCAGTATTTT. It yields the protein CASSDRWSTDTQYF.

The chain employs TRBV6-5 and TRBJ2-1; 11 bases fit TRBD2. The trim removed 6 bases at V and 6 bases at J, leaving 4 bases unmatched. Germline V CDR1 and CDR2: MNHEY, SVGAGI. The CDR3 covers 14 residues. The CDR3 bases are TGTGCCAGCAGACCCGGACTAGCGGGCAATGAGCAGTTCTTC. Translated: CASRPGLAGNEQFF.